These T cell receptor beta chains were read from a single sample in a study of blood T cell repertoires in COVID-19. Sequenced by immunoSEQ multiplex PCR; TCRdb stores in-frame clones only, minus some. Of fewer than 90,000 clones listed, roughly 74% are singletons. Sequencing used peripheral blood. These receptors originate from a man aged 70-80 years with COVID-19, enrolled during active disease. Both conserved end residues are part of each CDR3. A D gene is named only where the DNA matches it firmly. Where a row states a size, it is once, few, many or the class of an expanded clone; other rows omit it.

clone_size: -
j_call: TRBJ1-3
v_call: TRBV6-6
d_call: TRBD1
cdr3_aa: CASSQSGQGGSGNTIYF
cdr3_nt: TGTGCCAGCAGTCAGAGCGGACAGGGCGGCTCTGGAAACACCATATATTTT

clone_size: -
j_call: TRBJ2-3
v_call: TRBV21-1
d_call: -
cdr3_aa: CASSKGGGRSADTQYF
cdr3_nt: TGTGCCAGCAGCAAAGGTGGAGGGAGATCGGCAGATACGCAGTATTTT

clone_size: -
j_call: TRBJ2-1
v_call: TRBV3-1/TRBV3-2
d_call: TRBD2
cdr3_aa: CASSQIAGGESGLYNEQFF
cdr3_nt: TGTGCCAGCAGCCAAATAGCGGGAGGGGAAAGCGGGCTCTACAATGAGCAGTTCTTC

clone_size: -
j_call: TRBJ1-2
v_call: TRBV7-2
d_call: -
cdr3_aa: CASSLGGYNYGYTF
cdr3_nt: TGTGCCAGCAGCTTAGGGGGCTATAACTATGGCTACACCTTC

clone_size: few
j_call: TRBJ2-7
v_call: TRBV28
d_call: TRBD2
cdr3_aa: CASSQSSGRYEQYF
cdr3_nt: TGTGCCAGCAGTCAGTCTAGCGGGAGGTACGAGCAGTACTTC

clone_size: -
j_call: TRBJ2-7
v_call: TRBV29-1
d_call: -
cdr3_aa: CSAAGMFGYEQYF
cdr3_nt: TGCAGCGCCGCCGGGATGTTCGGGTACGAGCAGTACTTC

clone_size: -
j_call: TRBJ1-2
v_call: TRBV28
d_call: -
cdr3_aa: CASSFSGGRSGGYTF
cdr3_nt: TGTGCCAGCAGTTTTTCAGGAGGGAGATCTGGTGGCTACACCTTC

clone_size: once
j_call: TRBJ2-1
v_call: TRBV2
d_call: -
cdr3_aa: CASSEGPAEYNEQFF
cdr3_nt: TGTGCCAGCAGTGAAGGGCCAGCGGAGTACAATGAGCAGTTCTTC

clone_size: -
j_call: TRBJ2-7
v_call: TRBV10-3
d_call: -
cdr3_aa: CAIPPKFVVTGYDCNGRYYEQYF
cdr3_nt: TGTGCCATCCCCCCCAAGTTTGTGGTAACAGGGTATGACTGTAACGGAAGATACTACGAGCAGTACTTC

clone_size: -
j_call: TRBJ2-5
v_call: TRBV5-5
d_call: TRBD2
cdr3_aa: CASSLYGTSGSPTQYF
cdr3_nt: TGTGCCAGCAGCTTATACGGGACTAGCGGATCACCGACCCAGTACTTC

clone_size: -
j_call: TRBJ1-3
v_call: TRBV11-2
d_call: -
cdr3_aa: CASSSPERSSGNTIYF
cdr3_nt: TGTGCCAGCAGCTCTCCGGAGAGATCCTCTGGAAACACCATATATTTT

clone_size: -
j_call: TRBJ1-2
v_call: TRBV7-9
d_call: -
cdr3_aa: CASSPRVSYGYTF
cdr3_nt: TGTGCCAGCAGTCCGAGGGTATCATATGGCTACACCTTC

clone_size: once
j_call: TRBJ2-7
v_call: TRBV27
d_call: TRBD2
cdr3_aa: CASSPTRGREKEQYF
cdr3_nt: TGTGCCAGCAGTCCCACTCGCGGGAGGGAAAAAGAGCAGTACTTC